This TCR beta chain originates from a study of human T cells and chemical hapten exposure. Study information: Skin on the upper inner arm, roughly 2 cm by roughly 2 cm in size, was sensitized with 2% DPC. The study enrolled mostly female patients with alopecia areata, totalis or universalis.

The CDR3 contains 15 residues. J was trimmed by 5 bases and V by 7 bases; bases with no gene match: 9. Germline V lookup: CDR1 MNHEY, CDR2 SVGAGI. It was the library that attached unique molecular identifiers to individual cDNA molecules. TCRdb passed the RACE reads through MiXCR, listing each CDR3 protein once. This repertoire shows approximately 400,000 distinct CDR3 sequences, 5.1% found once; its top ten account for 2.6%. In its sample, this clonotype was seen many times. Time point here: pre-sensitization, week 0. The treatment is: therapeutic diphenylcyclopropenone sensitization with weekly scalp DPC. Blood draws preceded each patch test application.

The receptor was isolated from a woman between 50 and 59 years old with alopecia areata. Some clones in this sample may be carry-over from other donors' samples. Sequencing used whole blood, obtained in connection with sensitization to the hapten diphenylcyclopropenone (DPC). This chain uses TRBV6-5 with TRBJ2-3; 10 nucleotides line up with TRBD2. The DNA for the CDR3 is TGTGCCAGCAAAAGCGGGAGGGCCGGGGGAGATACGCAGTATTTT. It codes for CASKSGRAGGDTQYF.